This TCR beta chain derives from a study of beta chain features in type 1 diabetes. Study-wide background: The samples had roughly 110,000,000 sorted cells examined in all.

V shed 2 bases and J shed 8 bases, with 15 bases lying between them. The CDR3 has 14 amino acids. Germline assignment: CDR1 GTSNPN and CDR2 SVGIG (reference sequence). Of the isolated RNA, all was reverse transcribed, and so the sequenced material was expressed TCRB transcripts. TCRdb's table, derived via immunoSEQ multiplex PCR, lists solely in-frame clones and lacks some. Counted here are under 850,000 clones, 13% occurring once; the ten biggest clones make up around 0.022%. This clone was observed a handful of times. No antigen is known for it. Study-level findings and limits: Across all four CD4+ subsets, people with type 1 diabetes showed modestly shorter TCRB CDR3s.

V is TRBV30 and J is TRBJ1-4; D is unresolved. The sequenced material came from naive CD4+ T cells from blood. This TCR came from a young man with type 1 diabetes. CDR3 sequence reads: CAWSPLMTDEKLFF. The CDR3 DNA reads TGTGCCTGGAGTCCACTGATGACGGACGAAAAACTGTTTTTT.